What follows describes a single TCR beta chain. Its specific antigen is unknown. Base qualities are not provided; no much larger clone lies one nucleotide away. Participants in the prospective study were aged about 18 to 95 years, lived in about two dozen United States geographic areas, and enrolled through a virtual design. In the prospective study, cohorts were assigned on the basis of participant-reported clinical history obtained from a screening survey and a study questionnaire. For ImmuneRACE Cohort 3, a participant was defined as recovered based on two consecutive negative NP/OP PCR tests, clearance by a healthcare professional, or resolution of symptoms. Mobile phlebotomists in the prospective study collected whole blood, serum and a nasopharyngeal or oropharyngeal swab from every participant. Participants in the prospective study had the option to provide additional blood draws and questionnaires over an approximately 2-month period. Before DNA extraction, blood samples from the prospective study were shipped at room temperature or frozen.

V is reduced by 5 bases and J by 3 bases, leaving a spacing of 19 bases between them. The germline V gene encodes CDR1 SGHVS and CDR2 FNYEAQ. The CDR3 contains 16 residues, cysteine and phenylalanine counted. Of the read, only the CDR3 DNA is kept; its 48 bases are in frame from base 1. These data are taken from a study of blood T cell repertoires in COVID-19 (dated by TCRdb to about 2020). Context from the whole study: The collaborator samples originated in the United States, Italy and Spain and spanned the acute and convalescent phases of COVID-19. The prospective study material was composed of cDNA or gDNA derived from T cells, B-cell-depleted T cells, or PBMCs. Where available, HLA class I and class II types were taken from metadata supplied by the sample provider and were not determined by assay-based typing. Subjects who had been exposed to COVID-19, were actively infected with it, or had recovered from it provided the deeply sampled blood TCRbeta repertoires that made up the dataset. A freely available public database, intended as a resource for researchers studying the immune response to SARS-CoV-2, is where the repertoires were released. The sample metadata nearly always contained a de-identified subject ID, COVID-19 status, age in years and sex. Samples came from the ongoing ImmuneRACE study (first 160 participants) plus 1,254 subjects from 6 global collaborators.

The immunoSEQ Assay, a bias-controlled multiplex PCR, was used to amplify TCRbeta CDR3 regions from genomic DNA. Per the source publication's procedure: Within the assay, amplification of reference gene primers was used to estimate how many nucleated cells each sample contained. To quantify the absolute abundance of each unique TCRbeta CDR3 rearrangement, sequence reads were collapsed and filtered. For each sample, productive Simpson clonality was calculated by taking the square root of Simpson's diversity index across productive rearrangements. TCRdb retrieved this table from immuneACCESS and kept in-frame rearrangements only. Not all clones are present; in checked studies, unresolved V genes account for under half, and no reason is known for the remainder. The DNA was the basis for D and trimming; V, J and clone size are from that table. The table for this sample lists 250,000 to 350,000 clones; around 89% of them were counted only once. Of the sample, 2% to 3% falls within the top ten clones.

The full study reports these points: The quantity of clinical and demographic metadata differed by source and by participant and was supplied without curation.

The V and J genes are TRBV7-6 and TRBJ1-1, with no confident D gene call. Sequenced material: PBMCs or T cells enriched from blood (not recorded which). This receptor was identified in a woman younger than 30 who had recovered from COVID-19. Here is the DNA: TGTGCCAGCAGCCCACCCGGCATGTCACGGGACACTGAAGCTTTCTTT. It codes for CASSPPGMSRDTEAFF. The CDR3, completed at both ends by the reference TRBV7-6 and TRBJ1-1 genes, gives the full variable domain GAGVSQSPRYKVTKRGQDVALRCDPISGHVSLYWYRQALGQGPEFLTYFNYEAQQDKSGLPNDRFSAERPEGSISTLTIQRTEQRDSAMYRCASSPPGMSRDTEAFFGQGTRLTVV.